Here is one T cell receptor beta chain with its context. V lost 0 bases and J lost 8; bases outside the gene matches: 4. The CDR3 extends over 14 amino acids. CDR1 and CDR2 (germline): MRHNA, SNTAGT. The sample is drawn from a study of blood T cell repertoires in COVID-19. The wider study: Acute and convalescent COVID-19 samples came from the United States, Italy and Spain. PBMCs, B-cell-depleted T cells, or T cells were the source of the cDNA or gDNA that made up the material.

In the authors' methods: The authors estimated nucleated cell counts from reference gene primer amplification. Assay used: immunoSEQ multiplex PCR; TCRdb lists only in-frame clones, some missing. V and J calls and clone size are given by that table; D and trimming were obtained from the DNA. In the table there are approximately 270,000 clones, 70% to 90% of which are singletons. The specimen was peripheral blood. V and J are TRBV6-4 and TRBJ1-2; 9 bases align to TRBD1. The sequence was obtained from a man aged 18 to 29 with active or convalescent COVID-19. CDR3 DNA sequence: TGTGCCAGCAGTGACTCGGGACAGGGCCCCGGCTACACCTTC. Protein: CASSDSGQGPGYTF.